This T cell receptor beta chain was observed in a study of T-cell memory formation after mild COVID-19. Study-level information: The TCR clusters were mostly specific to one donor.

Study results and limitations: That cross-reactive memory joined was suggested by some responding clones appearing in pre-infection memory. From day 15 to 85, contracting clones were balanced between CD4 and CD8, whereas later expanders leaned toward CD4+.

Sample barcodes and UMIs were carried by the TCR alpha and TCR beta cDNA libraries that 5'RACE generated with constant-segment primers. MiXCR, applied by TCRdb to the 5' RACE reads, yields one record per CDR3 protein. The table has 300,000 to 350,000 distinct CDR3 sequences, approximately 15% seen once. On this clonotype: The antigen is unknown.

This clonotype was sampled from a man younger than 35 who had mild COVID-19 (a few samples of this study predate the infection). Cell type and time point are not known. Material for sequencing was PBMCs or a T cell subset sorted from them (not recorded which).

In DNA, the CDR3 is TGCAGCGCAGCCATACGGTCCCAGCAGTACTTC. Protein sequence: CSAAIRSQQYF. The chain recombines TRBV29-1 with TRBJ2-7, with D unresolved. Germline CDR1 and CDR2: SQVTM and ANQGSEA. Trimming shortened V by 7 bases and J by 8 bases, and 15 bases separated the two germline ends. The CDR3 loop spans 11 amino acids.